A single sample gave rise to the 7 T cell receptor beta chains below, sequenced in a study of cytomegalovirus exposure and HLA in healthy donors. Primers: 60 Vbeta forward and 13 Jbeta reverse. Assay used: immunoSEQ multiplex PCR; TCRdb lists only in-frame clones, some missing. The sample holds under 95,000 clones, approximately 80% seen once. Sequencing was done on a sample of PBMCs. The receptors were gathered from a man under 40 in good health and CMV-seropositive.

The chain is built from TRBV7-6 and TRBJ2-7; maybe TRBD1 (6 bases). Germline V gene sequence: CDR1 SGHVS, CDR2 FNYEAQ. The CDR3 consists of 16 residues. Trimming took off 5 bases at V and 0 bases at J, with 17 bases between the two ends. As DNA, the CDR3 is TGTGCCAGCAGCCAAGGGTGGGGACACCACTCCTACGAGCAGTACTTC. Translation: CASSQGWGHHSYEQYF.

This clone was counted a single time. Given the absence of the conserved phenylalanine or tryptophan at the CDR3 end, a read error is likely. The chain uses TRBV4-1 and TRBJ2-3, with TRBD1 identical over 7 bases. This CDR3 region has 14 residues. With 3 bases clipped from V and 2 bases from J, the junction kept 2 bases outside the gene matches. CDR1 and CDR2 (germline): MGHRA, YSYEKL. CDR3 sequence: CASSQDRNTDTQYS. The CDR3 coding sequence is TGCGCCAGCAGCCAGGACAGGAACACAGATACGCAGTATTCT.

The genes are TRBV7-2 and TRBJ2-1, with a tentative D call TRBD1 (6 bases). V shed 3 bases and J shed 8 bases, with 20 bases lying between them. Germline V lookup: CDR1 SGHTA, CDR2 FQGNSA. The CDR3 length is 16 residues. CDR3: CASSLDGGLYYDEQFF. CDR3 nucleotides: TGTGCCAGCAGCTTGGATGGGGGCTTGTATTACGATGAGCAGTTCTTC.

The chain uses TRBV6-5 and TRBJ2-1; possible D gene TRBD2, 5 bases. The CDR3 totals 16 residues. With 2 bases removed from V and 6 bases from J, the gap between germline ends came to 17 bases. Looked up from germline, CDR1 is MNHEY and CDR2 is SVGAGI. CDR3 DNA sequence: TGTGCCAGCAGTTACCCCAAGGGAGCGCCCCTCAATGAGCAGTTCTTC. It encodes CASSYPKGAPLNEQFF.

This chain uses TRBV7-9 with TRBJ2-1; D gene uncertain. The CDR3 is made up of 13 amino acids. V was trimmed by 1 base and J by 6 bases, leaving 7 bases between them. Germline V gene sequence: CDR1 SEHNR, CDR2 FQNEAQ (reference sequence). The CDR3 region has the DNA TGTGCCAGCAGCTTAGGACAATCCAATGAGCAGTTCTTC. Translation gives CASSLGQSNEQFF.

The V call is TRBV2, the J call TRBJ2-7, with TRBD2 matching over 11 bases. The CDR3 sequence is 22 residues long. The ends lost 6 bases at V and 3 bases at J; junction bases unmatched: 28. Germline CDR1 and CDR2: SNHLY and FYNNEI. The DNA of the CDR3 is TGTGCCAGCAGCGCCCTCATACGCATACTAGCGGGAGTAACCGCCGCTAACTACGAGCAGTACTTC. Protein: CASSALIRILAGVTAANYEQYF. Looking up the rest from reference TRBV2 and TRBJ2-7 gives the full variable domain: EPEVTQTPSHQVTQMGQEVILRCVPISNHLYFYWYRQILGQKVEFLVSFYNNEISEKSEIFDDQFSVERPDGSNFTLKIRSTKLEDSAMYFCASSALIRILAGVTAANYEQYFGPGTRLTVT.

The chain joins TRBV30 to TRBJ2-7, with D possibly TRBD2 on 6 matching bases. V shed 3 bases and J shed 2 bases, with 14 bases lying between them. The CDR3 extends over 14 amino acids. Germline lookup yields CDR1 GTSNPN and CDR2 SVGIG (reference sequence). The CDR3 nucleotides read TGTGCCTGGAGATCTGGCGGGATTACCTACGAGCAGTACTTC. Encoded protein: CAWRSGGITYEQYF.